The 27 T cell receptor beta chains below come from one sample, sequenced in a study of lymphopenia after photon versus proton radiotherapy. Assay: immunoSEQ multiplex PCR; the TCRdb copy retains only in-frame clones and omits some. Of roughly 30,000 clones listed, approximately 95% are singletons. The material sequenced was peripheral blood, taken from a patient treated with photon-based radiotherapy. Receptors were obtained from a woman between 50 and 59 years old with cholangiocarcinoma.

This chain uses TRBV5-1 with TRBJ2-5; no definite D call. Germline assignment: CDR1 SGHRS and CDR2 YFSETQ. Trimming took off 0 bases at V and 1 base at J, with 7 bases between the two ends. The CDR3 runs to 14 residues. CDR3 coding DNA: TGCGCCAGCAGCTTGGGGGCTACCCAAGAGACCCAGTACTTC. Translated, it gives CASSLGATQETQYF. The complete variable domain, with remaining parts taken from reference TRBV5-1 and TRBJ2-5, reads KAGVTQTPRYLIKTRGQQVTLSCSPISGHRSVSWYQQTPGQGLQFLFEYFSETQRNKGNFPGRFSGRQFSNSRSEMNVSTLELGDSALYLCASSLGATQETQYFGPGTRLLVL.

A single count supports this clone. This chain connects TRBV9 to TRBJ1-1; unclear D gene. The CDR3 totals 14 residues. With 0 bases removed from V and 1 base from J, the gap between germline ends came to 7 bases. Germline V gene data show CDR1 as SGDLS and CDR2 as YYNGEE. Here the CDR3 reads CASSVGIQNTEAFF. Here the CDR3 DNA reads TGTGCCAGCAGCGTAGGGATACAGAACACTGAAGCTTTCTTT.

V gene TRBV2 combines with J gene TRBJ1-2; 8 bases are a match to TRBD1. Germline-derived CDR1 and CDR2 are SNHLY and FYNNEI. J gave up 4 bases and V 2 bases, and 3 bases lay outside the gene matches. CDR3 size: 14 residues. The CDR3 DNA reads TGTGCCAGCAGTGAACCAGGGGGCGGCTATGGCTACACCTTC. Amino acids: CASSEPGGGYGYTF.

The CDR3 loop is CASSEWGPHSNTGELFF. The CDR3 DNA sequence: TGTGCCAGCAGTGAATGGGGGCCCCACTCGAACACCGGGGAGCTGTTTTTT. The chain carries TRBV2 and TRBJ2-2; D might be TRBD1 (6 bases). The CDR3 runs to 17 residues. V was trimmed by 2 bases and J by 0 bases, leaving 13 bases between them. CDR1 and CDR2 from the germline V gene are SNHLY and FYNNEI. The complete variable domain, with remaining parts taken from reference TRBV2 and TRBJ2-2, reads EPEVTQTPSHQVTQMGQEVILRCVPISNHLYFYWYRQILGQKVEFLVSFYNNEISEKSEIFDDQFSVERPDGSNFTLKIRSTKLEDSAMYFCASSEWGPHSNTGELFFGEGSRLTVL.

CDR3: CSVDAGQGPRYNEQFF. As DNA, the CDR3 is TGCAGCGTTGACGCCGGACAGGGGCCTCGCTACAATGAGCAGTTCTTC. This rearrangement joins TRBV29-1 to TRBJ2-1; TRBD1 agrees at 9 bases. The CDR3 spans 16 residues. V trimming: 3 bases; J trimming: 3 bases; junction bases outside the gene matches: 9. Germline V gene data show CDR1 as SQVTM and CDR2 as ANQGSEA.

The gene calls are TRBV18 and TRBJ1-5, with D unresolved. V lost 8 bases, J lost 2 bases, and 13 bases lay in between. This CDR3 has 14 residues. From germline, CDR1 is KGHSH and CDR2 LQKENI. The CDR3 here is CASAFGQGNQPQHF. CDR3 nucleotides: TGTGCCAGCGCCTTTGGGCAAGGCAATCAGCCCCAGCATTTT. Combining the CDR3 with reference TRBV18 and TRBJ1-5 gives the whole variable domain NAGVMQNPRHLVRRRGQEARLRCSPMKGHSHVYWYRQLPEEGLKFMVYLQKENIIDESGMPKERFSAEFPKEGPSILRIQQVVRGDSAAYFCASAFGQGNQPQHFGDGTRLSIL.

Points on this clone: A read error may account for a junction end that differs from germline. The chain is built from TRBV7-7 and TRBJ2-7; no clear D gene. CDR1 is SSHAT, CDR2 FNYEAQ, per germline (reference sequence). This CDR3 has 16 amino acids. The CDR3 region is CASSHLAGGSSYEQYF. The CDR3 coding sequence is TGCGCCAGCAGCCATTTGGCAGGCGGAAGCTCCTACGAGCAGTACTTC. Complete variable domain (other parts from reference TRBV7-7 and TRBJ2-7): GAGVSQSPRYKVTKRGQDVTLRCDPISSHATLYWYQQALGQGPEFLTYFNYEAQPDKSGLPSDRFSAERPEGSISTLTIQRTEQRDSAMYRCASSHLAGGSSYEQYFGPGTRLTVT.

The gene calls are TRBV5-1 and TRBJ1-2, with TRBD1 as a possible D gene (5 bases). CDR1 SGHRS and CDR2 YFSETQ come from the germline V gene. CDR3 size: 14 residues. V was cut by 0 bases and J by 6 bases, with 12 bases left in between. CDR3 amino acids: CASSLEGQMDGYTF. CDR3 DNA sequence: TGCGCCAGCAGCTTGGAGGGGCAAATGGATGGCTACACCTTC.

In DNA, the CDR3 is TGTGCCAGCAGCCCAGGCCGTCAGGAGGGGAGGTCTTTCTTT. It codes for CASSPGRQEGRSFF. The V gene is TRBV9, the J gene TRBJ1-1; D might be TRBD1 (5 bases). Trimming stripped 4 bases from V and 12 bases from J, with 22 bases between. The germline V gene has CDR1 SGDLS and CDR2 YYNGEE. There are 14 residues in the CDR3. Full variable domain (remainder filled in from reference TRBV9 and TRBJ1-1): DSGVTQTPKHLITATGQRVTLRCSPRSGDLSVYWYQQSLDQGLQFLIQYYNGEERAKGNILERFSAQQFPDLHSELNLSSLELGDSALYFCASSPGRQEGRSFFGQGTRLTVV.

This rearrangement joins TRBV2 to TRBJ2-3, with 8 bases lining up with TRBD2. J gave up 4 bases and V 3 bases, and 6 bases lay outside the gene matches. Germline V gives CDR1 SNHLY, CDR2 FYNNEI. The CDR3 spans 15 residues. The DNA of the CDR3 is TGTGCCAGCAGTGACGGTGCGGGGGGACCAGATACGCAGTATTTT. Amino acid sequence: CASSDGAGGPDTQYF.

This chain joins TRBV18 and TRBJ1-4; D unresolved. This CDR3 region has 15 residues. Trimming took 2 bases from V and 3 from J, leaving 10 bases between them. Germline V CDR1 and CDR2: KGHSH, LQKENI. CDR3 DNA: TGTGCCAGCTCACCAGAAGGACTGTCTAATGAAAAACTGTTTTTT. Translated, it gives CASSPEGLSNEKLFF.

This clone was detected only once. V gene TRBV10-3 combines with J gene TRBJ1-1; D not certain. CDR1 ENHRY and CDR2 SYGVKD come from the germline V gene. V lost 5 bases and J lost 3, with 7 bases in between. This CDR3 spans 12 amino acids. The CDR3 nucleotides read TGTGCCATCAGTTCCCGGGACACTGAAGCTTTCTTT. Amino acids: CAISSRDTEAFF.

V and J are TRBV4-3 and TRBJ2-7; D unresolved. The CDR3 covers 15 residues. CDR1 and CDR2 (germline): LGHNA, YSLEER. V was cut by 2 bases and J by 3 bases, with 14 bases left in between. The CDR3 coding sequence is TGCGCCAGCAGCCAAATGGGGTTTGGGCACTACGAGCAGTACTTC. It codes for CASSQMGFGHYEQYF.

V usage is TRBV7-9 and J usage is TRBJ2-5; D is possibly TRBD1 (6 bases). The CDR3 is 15 residues long. CDR1 is SEHNR, CDR2 FQNEAQ, per germline (reference sequence). V was pared by 4 bases and J by 2 bases, with 14 bases between. CDR3: CASSSGQGYQETQYF. DNA of the CDR3: TGTGCCAGCAGCTCGGGACAAGGCTATCAAGAGACCCAGTACTTC.

Written as DNA, the CDR3 is TGTGCCAGCAGCTCGTGGACTAGCGGGGACGGGAACACCGGGGAGCTGTTTTTT. This codes for CASSSWTSGDGNTGELFF. This chain uses TRBV7-9 with TRBJ2-2; 12 nucleotides align to TRBD2. This CDR3 is 18 amino acids long. CDR1 and CDR2 (germline): SEHNR, FQNEAQ (reference sequence). V was clipped by 4 bases and J by 1 base; unmatched bases: 7.

This clone was counted a few times. The V and J genes are TRBV19 and TRBJ1-2, with TRBD1 as a possible D gene (6 bases). V lost 10 bases to trimming and J lost 5 bases, with 20 bases between them. The CDR3 extends over 14 amino acids. CDR1 and CDR2 (germline): LNHDA, SQIVND (reference sequence). The CDR3 DNA reads as TGTGCCAAGACTCCAGGGGAAGGCCCGTATGGCTACACCTTC. Its translation is CAKTPGEGPYGYTF. Complete variable domain (other parts from reference TRBV19 and TRBJ1-2): DGGITQSPKYLFRKEGQNVTLSCEQNLNHDAMYWYRQDPGQGLRLIYYSQIVNDFQKGDIAEGYSVSREKKESFPLTVTSAQKNPTAFYLCAKTPGEGPYGYTFGSGTRLTVV.

The chain carries TRBV29-1 and TRBJ2-3, with 8 bases aligning to TRBD2. Losses at the gene ends were 4 bases for V and 1 base for J; bases not matched to a gene: 4. The length of the CDR3 is 14 residues. Germline CDR1 reads SQVTM; CDR2 reads ANQGSEA. The CDR3, as DNA: TGCAGCGTTGGTGTTAGCGGGGGCACAGATACGCAGTATTTT. Its protein product is CSVGVSGGTDTQYF.

This sequence joins TRBV7-9 and TRBJ1-4; 7 bases map to TRBD1. From germline, CDR1 is SEHNR and CDR2 FQNEAQ (reference sequence). The V segment lost 5 bases and the J segment 1 base; nucleotides outside the gene matches: 7. CDR3 length: 16 amino acids. The CDR3 DNA follows: TGTGCCAGCAGCAAGAGACGACAGGGAACTAATGAAAAACTGTTTTTT. Translating it yields CASSKRRQGTNEKLFF.

This clone turned up a few times. This sequence joins TRBV7-2 and TRBJ1-1; no reliable D call. This CDR3 has 14 residues. With 2 bases removed from V and 8 bases from J, the gap between germline ends came to 15 bases. Germline assignment: CDR1 SGHTA and CDR2 FQGNSA. Here the CDR3 DNA reads TGTGCCAGCAGCTTAAGGATGCTTTCCCCCGAAGCTTTCTTT. Translated: CASSLRMLSPEAFF.

The chain links TRBV9 to TRBJ2-1, with 9 bases aligning to TRBD2. With 4 bases clipped from V and 2 bases from J, the junction kept 4 bases outside the gene matches. The germline CDR1 and CDR2 sequences are SGDLS and YYNGEE. The CDR3 length is 15 residues. The CDR3, as DNA: TGTGCCAGCAGCAAAAGCGGGGGGCCCTACAATGAGCAGTTCTTC. Its translation: CASSKSGGPYNEQFF.

The rearrangement joins TRBV4-3 to TRBJ2-7, with 7 bases matching TRBD1. CDR1 is LGHNA and CDR2 is YSLEER in the germline V gene. This CDR3 has 15 amino acids. Trimming removed 4 bases from V and 5 bases from J; junction bases left unmatched: 11. Here the CDR3 reads CASSPTNRGLDEQYF. Here the CDR3 DNA reads TGCGCCAGCAGCCCAACAAACAGGGGCTTGGACGAGCAGTACTTC.

The V call is TRBV7-6, the J call TRBJ2-3; 13 bases fit TRBD2. The trim removed 4 bases at V and 9 bases at J, leaving 7 bases unmatched. Per the germline V gene, CDR1 is SGHVS and CDR2 is FNYEAQ. The CDR3 spans 15 residues. CDR3 coding DNA: TGTGCCAGCAGCTGGGGACTAGCGGGGCAGCGGACGCAGTATTTT. Translating it yields CASSWGLAGQRTQYF.

The chain links TRBV29-1 to TRBJ2-3; 7 nucleotides agree with TRBD1. CDR1 SQVTM and CDR2 ANQGSEA come from the germline V gene. The CDR3 covers 13 residues. After removal of 5 bases from V and 0 bases from J, the junction contained 2 bases not matched to a gene. CDR3 amino acids: CSVTGQSTDTQYF. For the CDR3, the DNA is TGCAGCGTTACGGGACAGAGCACAGATACGCAGTATTTT.

In nucleotides, the CDR3 is TGTGCCAGCAGTTACAGGGACGAGCAGTACTTC. Its protein is CASSYRDEQYF. The genes are TRBV6-6 and TRBJ2-7, with unresolved D. The CDR3 loop spans 11 amino acids. Germline V lookup: CDR1 MNHNY, CDR2 SVGAGI (reference sequence). Trimming removed 2 bases at V and 5 bases at J, with 4 bases between.

About this clone itself: Sequence at one end of the junction differs from germline and may be a read error. The V and J genes are TRBV2 and TRBJ1-1; D might be TRBD1 (5 bases). The CDR3 sequence is 13 residues long. Per germline, CDR1 SNHLY and CDR2 FYNNEI. CDR3: CASSASDGTVAFF. The CDR3 DNA reads as TGTGCCAGCAGTGCCTCAGACGGGACTGTAGCTTTCTTT.

The V call is TRBV5-5, the J call TRBJ2-5, with TRBD2 as a possible D gene (6 bases). The V end was cut by 4 bases, the J end by 4 bases, with 20 bases between. CDR3 length equals 16 residues. Germline CDR1 and CDR2: SGHKS and YYEKEE (reference sequence). The CDR3 region is CASSLGDFGIGETQYF. The CDR3 DNA reads as TGTGCCAGCAGCCTTGGGGACTTTGGGATAGGAGAGACCCAGTACTTC.

The CDR3 protein is CASSQGTLNTGELFF. DNA of the CDR3: TGTGCCAGCAGCCAGGGGACCTTGAACACCGGGGAGCTGTTTTTT. The chain uses TRBV14 and TRBJ2-2; D assignment may be TRBD1 or TRBD2 (5 bases each). The CDR3 is 15 amino acids. CDR1 is SGHDN, CDR2 FVKESK, per germline. Trimming stripped 3 bases from V and 1 base from J, with 9 bases between.